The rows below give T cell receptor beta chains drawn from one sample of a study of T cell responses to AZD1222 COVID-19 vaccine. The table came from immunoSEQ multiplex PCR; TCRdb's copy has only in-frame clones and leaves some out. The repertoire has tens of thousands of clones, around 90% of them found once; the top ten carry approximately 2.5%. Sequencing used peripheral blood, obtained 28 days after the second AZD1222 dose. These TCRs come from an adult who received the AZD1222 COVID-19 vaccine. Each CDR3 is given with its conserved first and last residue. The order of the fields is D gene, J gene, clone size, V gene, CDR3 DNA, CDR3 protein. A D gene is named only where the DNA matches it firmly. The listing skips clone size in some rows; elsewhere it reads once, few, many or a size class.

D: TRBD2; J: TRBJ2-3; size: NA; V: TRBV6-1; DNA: TGTGCCAGCAGGAGACTAGCGGGGGAGGCAGATACGCAGTATTTT; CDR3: CASRRLAGEADTQYF
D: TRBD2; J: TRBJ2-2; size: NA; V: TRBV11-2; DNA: TGTGCCAGCAGCATCGCCCGGGGAGGGGAGACCGGGGAGCTGTTTTTT; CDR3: CASSIARGGETGELFF
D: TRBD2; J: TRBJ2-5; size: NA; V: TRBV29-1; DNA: TGCAGCGGGGGACTAGCGGGAGCGGCGGAGACCCAGTACTTC; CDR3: CSGGLAGAAETQYF
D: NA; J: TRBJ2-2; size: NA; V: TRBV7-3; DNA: TGTGCCAGCAGCCTTACAGGGCCCGAAACCGGGGAGCTGTTTTTT; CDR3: CASSLTGPETGELFF
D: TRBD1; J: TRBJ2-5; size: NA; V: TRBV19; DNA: TGTGCCAGTAGTATATTCGGGACAGGGGGCATAGAGACCCAGTACTTC; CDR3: CASSIFGTGGIETQYF
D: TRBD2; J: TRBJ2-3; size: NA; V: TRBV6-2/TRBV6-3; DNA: TGTGCCAGCAGTTGGGGACTAGCTAATACGCAGTATTTT; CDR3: CASSWGLANTQYF
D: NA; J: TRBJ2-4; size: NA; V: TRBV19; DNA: TGTGCCAGTAGTATAGGGGGGACCAAAAACATTCAGTACTTC; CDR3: CASSIGGTKNIQYF
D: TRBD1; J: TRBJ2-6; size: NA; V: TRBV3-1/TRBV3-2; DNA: TGTGCCAGCAGGACAACGACAGGGACCGGGGCCAACGTCCTGACTTTC; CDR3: CASRTTTGTGANVLTF
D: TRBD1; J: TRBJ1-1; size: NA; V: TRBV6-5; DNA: TGTGCCAGCAGCGACAGGGGGAACACTGAAGCTTTCTTT; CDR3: CASSDRGNTEAFF
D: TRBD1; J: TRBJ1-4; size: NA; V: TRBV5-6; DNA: TGTGCCAGCAGCCAGGACAGGGGGAACGAAAAACTGTTTTTT; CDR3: CASSQDRGNEKLFF
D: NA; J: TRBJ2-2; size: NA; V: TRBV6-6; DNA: TGTGCCAGCAGAATGGTTAGCGGGAACACCGGGGAGCTGTTTTTT; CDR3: CASRMVSGNTGELFF
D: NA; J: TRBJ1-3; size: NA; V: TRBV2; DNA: TGTGCCAGCAGTGGGGTGGCTTTATTCTCTGGAAACACCATATATTTT; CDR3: CASSGVALFSGNTIYF
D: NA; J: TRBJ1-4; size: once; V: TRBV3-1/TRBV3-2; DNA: TGTGCCAGCAGCCCACTCCGAGGGGCTAATGAAAAACTGTTTTTT; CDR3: CASSPLRGANEKLFF
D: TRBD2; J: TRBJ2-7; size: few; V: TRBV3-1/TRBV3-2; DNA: TGTGCCAGCAGCCTCCAAGGTGCTAGCGGGAGTTACGAGCAGTACTTC; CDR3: CASSLQGASGSYEQYF
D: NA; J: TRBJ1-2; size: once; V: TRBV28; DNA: TGTGCCAGCAGTTTCCAGGACAAGTATGGCTACACCTTC; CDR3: CASSFQDKYGYTF
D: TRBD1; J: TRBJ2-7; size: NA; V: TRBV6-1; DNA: TGTGCCAGCAGTGAAGCAGGGACAGGGCGGCGGGAGCAGTACTTC; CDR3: CASSEAGTGRREQYF
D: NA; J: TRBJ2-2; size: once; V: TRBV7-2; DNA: TGTGCCAGCAGCTTTAGTTGGAACACCGGGGAGCTGTTTTTT; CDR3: CASSFSWNTGELFF
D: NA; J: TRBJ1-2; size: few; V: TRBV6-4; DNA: TGTGCCAGCAGCAGTTCACAGGGAGGATATGGCTACACCTTC; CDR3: CASSSSQGGYGYTF
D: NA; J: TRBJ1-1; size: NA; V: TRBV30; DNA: TGTGCCTGGAGAGGGAACACTGAAGCTTTCTTT; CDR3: CAWRGNTEAFF
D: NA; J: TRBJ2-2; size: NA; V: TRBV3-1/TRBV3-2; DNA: TGTGCCAGCAGCCAAGCGCCCCAGGGAACCGGGGAGCTGTTTTTT; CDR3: CASSQAPQGTGELFF
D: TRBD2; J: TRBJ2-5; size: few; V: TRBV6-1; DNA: TGTGCCAGCAGTGAAGGTCGCTGGACTAGTGAGACCCAGTACTTC; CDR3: CASSEGRWTSETQYF
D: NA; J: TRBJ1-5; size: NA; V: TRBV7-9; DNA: TGTGCCAGCAGCTTAGGGGTGGGGACAAGTGGGGCTCAGCCCCAGCATTTT; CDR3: CASSLGVGTSGAQPQHF
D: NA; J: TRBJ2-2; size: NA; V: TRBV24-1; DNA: TGTGCCACCAGTGAACCTAAAAACACCGGGGAGCTGTTTTTT; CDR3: CATSEPKNTGELFF
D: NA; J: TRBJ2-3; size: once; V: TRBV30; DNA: TGTGCCTGGAGTGTAGGGGGGGCCCACCCAGATACGCAGTATTTT; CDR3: CAWSVGGAHPDTQYF
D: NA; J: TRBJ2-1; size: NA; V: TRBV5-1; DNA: TGCGCCAGCACCCTCCGCCCAGGGGACAATGAGCAGTTCTTC; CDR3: CASTLRPGDNEQFF
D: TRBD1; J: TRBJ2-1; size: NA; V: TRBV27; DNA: TGTGCCAGCAGTCGCAGACAGGGGGCTGGAATCAATGAGCAGTTCTTC; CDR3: CASSRRQGAGINEQFF
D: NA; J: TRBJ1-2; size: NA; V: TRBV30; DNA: TGTGCCTGGAGTGTACGGAGAGTTAACTATGGCTACACCTTC; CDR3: CAWSVRRVNYGYTF
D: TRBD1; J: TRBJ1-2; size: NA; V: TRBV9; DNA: TGTGCCAGCAGCTATGGTCAGGGGGTAAGAGGCTACACCTTC; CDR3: CASSYGQGVRGYTF
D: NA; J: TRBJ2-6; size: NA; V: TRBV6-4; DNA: TGTGCCAGCAGTGACAGGGGCTCTGGGGCCAACGTCCTGACTTTC; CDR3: CASSDRGSGANVLTF
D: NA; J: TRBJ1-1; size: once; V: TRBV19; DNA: TGTGCCAGTAGTATGGGGAAGGGCACTGAAGCTTTCTTT; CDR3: CASSMGKGTEAFF
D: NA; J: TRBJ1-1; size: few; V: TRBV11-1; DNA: TGTGCCAGCAGCGCATCCGGTAACCGCGCTGAAGCTTTCTTT; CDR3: CASSASGNRAEAFF
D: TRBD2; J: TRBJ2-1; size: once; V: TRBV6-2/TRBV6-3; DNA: TGTGCCAGCAGTTACTCCTTAGCGGGAGGGCCCCCATACAATGAGCAGTTCTTC; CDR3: CASSYSLAGGPPYNEQFF
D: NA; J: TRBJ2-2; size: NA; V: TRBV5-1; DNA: TGCGCCAGCAGCTCATCCGGGGGATCGAACACCGGGGAGCTGTTTTTT; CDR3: CASSSSGGSNTGELFF
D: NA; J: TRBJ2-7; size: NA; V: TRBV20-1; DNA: TGCAGTGCGGCGGGGCCCTACGAGCAGTACTTC; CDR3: CSAAGPYEQYF
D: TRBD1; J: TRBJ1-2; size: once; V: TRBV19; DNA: TGTGCCAGTAGTACGGACCGACAGGGGACCTATGGCTACACCTTC; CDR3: CASSTDRQGTYGYTF
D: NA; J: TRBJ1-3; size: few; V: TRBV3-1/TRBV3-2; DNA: TGTGCCAGCGGGAGCTCTGGAAACACCATATATTTT; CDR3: CASGSSGNTIYF
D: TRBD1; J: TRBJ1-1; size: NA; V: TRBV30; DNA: TGTGCCTGGAGTGCGACAGGGACGAACACTGAAGCTTTCTTT; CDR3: CAWSATGTNTEAFF
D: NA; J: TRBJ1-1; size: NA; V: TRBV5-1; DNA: TGCGCCAGCAGCCCCCAGACAGGGAACACTGAAGCTTTCTTT; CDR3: CASSPQTGNTEAFF
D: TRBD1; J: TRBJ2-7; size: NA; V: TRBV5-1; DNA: TGCGCCAGCAGCTTGGGGGACAGCCTCTACGAGCAGTACTTC; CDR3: CASSLGDSLYEQYF
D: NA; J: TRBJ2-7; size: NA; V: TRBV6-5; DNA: TGTGCCAGCAGGCCGGGGGGCCTGAGCTCCTACGAGCAGTACTTC; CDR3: CASRPGGLSSYEQYF
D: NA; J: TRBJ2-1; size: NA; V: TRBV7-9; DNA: TGTGCCAGCAGCGACCGGACTACTTACAATGAGCAGTTCTTC; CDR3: CASSDRTTYNEQFF
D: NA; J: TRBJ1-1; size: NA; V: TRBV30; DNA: TGTGCCTGGAGTGTGGCGGGCCGGGGCACTGAAGCTTTCTTT; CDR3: CAWSVAGRGTEAFF
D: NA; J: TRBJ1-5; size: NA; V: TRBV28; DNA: TGTGCCAGCAGGGATAGCAATCAGCCCCAGCATTTT; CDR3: CASRDSNQPQHF
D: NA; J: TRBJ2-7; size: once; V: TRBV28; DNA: TGTGCCAGCAGACCCACCCTCGACATTTCCTACGAGCAGTACTTC; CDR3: CASRPTLDISYEQYF
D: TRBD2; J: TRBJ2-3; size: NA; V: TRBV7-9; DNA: TGTGCCAGCAGCTCATTAGCGGGAGGGGAAGATACGCAGTATTTT; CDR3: CASSSLAGGEDTQYF
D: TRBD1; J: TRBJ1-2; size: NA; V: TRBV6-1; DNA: TGTGCCAGCAGTGAAGGGGGCAGGGGGCCCGATGGCTACACCTTC; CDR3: CASSEGGRGPDGYTF
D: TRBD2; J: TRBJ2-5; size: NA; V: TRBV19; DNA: TGTGCCAGTAGTGCGATAGGCGGGAGGGAGGAGACCCAGTACTTC; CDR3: CASSAIGGREETQYF
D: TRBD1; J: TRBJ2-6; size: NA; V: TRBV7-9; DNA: TGTGCCAGCAGCTTAGCAGGGGGCAGTCCTGGGGCCAACGTCCTGACTTTC; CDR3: CASSLAGGSPGANVLTF
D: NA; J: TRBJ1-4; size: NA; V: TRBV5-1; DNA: TGCGCCCCGACCACAGGGAGGGAATCAGCAACTAATGAAAAACTGTTTTTT; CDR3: CAPTTGRESATNEKLFF
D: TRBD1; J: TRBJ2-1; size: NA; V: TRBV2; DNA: TGTGCCAGCAGTACGGGACAGTACAATGAGCAGTTCTTC; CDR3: CASSTGQYNEQFF
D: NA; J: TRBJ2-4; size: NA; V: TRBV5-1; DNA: TGCGCCAGCAGCTTGTCAACTGAGGCCAAAAACATTCAGTACTTC; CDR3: CASSLSTEAKNIQYF
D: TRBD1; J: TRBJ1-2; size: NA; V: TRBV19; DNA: TGTGCCAGTAGTGCCCCGAGGGGGCTTGGCTATGGCTACACCTTC; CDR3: CASSAPRGLGYGYTF
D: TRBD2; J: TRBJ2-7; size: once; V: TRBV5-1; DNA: TGCGCCAGCACTCTCGAGCGGGGAAGTACCTACGAGCAGTACTTC; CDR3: CASTLERGSTYEQYF